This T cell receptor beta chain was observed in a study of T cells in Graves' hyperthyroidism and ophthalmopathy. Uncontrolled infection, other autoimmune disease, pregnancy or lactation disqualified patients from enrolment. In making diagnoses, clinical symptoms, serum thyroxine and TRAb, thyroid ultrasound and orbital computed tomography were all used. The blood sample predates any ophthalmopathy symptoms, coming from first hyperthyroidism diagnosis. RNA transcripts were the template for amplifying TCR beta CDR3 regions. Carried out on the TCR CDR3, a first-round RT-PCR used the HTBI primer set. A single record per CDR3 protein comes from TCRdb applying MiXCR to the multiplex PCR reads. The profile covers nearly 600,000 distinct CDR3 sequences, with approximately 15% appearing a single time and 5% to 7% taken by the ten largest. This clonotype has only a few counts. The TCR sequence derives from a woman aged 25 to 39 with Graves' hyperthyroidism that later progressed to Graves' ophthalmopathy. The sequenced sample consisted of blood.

In DNA form, the CDR3 reads TGTGCCAGCAGTGACTCGCGGGGACTTACAACTTTCTTT. It encodes CASSDSRGLTTFF. The chain uses TRBV6-4 and TRBJ1-1; D might be TRBD1 (5 bases). The CDR3 contains 13 residues. V lost 0 bases to trimming and J lost 12 bases, with 14 bases between them. CDR1 and CDR2 (germline): MRHNA, SNTAGT.